A single sample is the source of the 30 T cell receptor beta chains below, sequenced in a study of blood T cells in healthy people across ages. A J-beta primer mix and a sample-barcoded 5' primer were used in a second PCR of roughly 6 to 12 cycles. TCRdb re-derived calls from the 5' RACE reads in MiXCR, one entry per CDR3 protein. The sample has more than 900,000 distinct CDR3 sequences, 25% to 30% seen once. These sequences were also reported in another study, on T cells of mothers and their children.

What was sequenced was blood. These receptors originate from a woman aged 40 to 50 in good health.

The rearrangement links TRBV3-1 to TRBJ1-2; D not resolved. CDR1 LGHDT and CDR2 YNNKEL come from the germline V gene (reference sequence). V dropped 1 base and J dropped 0 bases, with 9 bases sitting between them. This CDR3 is built from 15 residues. CDR3 sequence reads: CASSQGRGTNYGYTF. The DNA for the CDR3 is TGTGCCAGCAGCCAAGGTCGAGGCACTAACTATGGCTACACCTTC.

The chain employs TRBV12-3 or TRBV12-4 and TRBJ2-3; possibly TRBD1 or TRBD2 for D (5 bases each). The CDR3 totals 18 residues. V lost 4 bases to trimming and J lost 4 bases, with 24 bases between them. CDR3 protein: CASSSPLLVGVGADTQYF. Written as DNA, the CDR3 is TGTGCCAGCAGTTCTCCCCTTTTGGTGGGGGTCGGCGCAGATACGCAGTATTTT.

A remark on this clonotype: This may be a read error: a much more frequent sequence differs by one nucleotide. This chain links TRBV12-3 or TRBV12-4 with TRBJ2-1, with D tentatively TRBD1 (5 bases). This CDR3 has 12 amino acids. Trimming stripped 5 bases from V and 10 bases from J, with 12 bases between. The CDR3 loop is CASSLRQTEQFF. CDR3 DNA sequence: TGTGCCAGCAGTCTGAGACAGACCGAGCAGTTCTTC.

A few counts support this clonotype. The gene calls are TRBV7-8 and TRBJ1-4, with D hard to call. The ends were cut back, 0 bases at V and 7 bases at J, with 21 bases in the middle. Per germline, CDR1 SGHVS and CDR2 FQNEAQ. CDR3 length: 18 amino acids. Here the CDR3 DNA reads TGTGCCAGCAGCTTAGCCAGCAGACCGGGTGAACGTGGTGAAAAACTGTTTTTT. Its translation is CASSLASRPGERGEKLFF.

The table lists this clonotype with many counts. The chain is built from TRBV29-1 and TRBJ2-7; D is uncertain. Trimming took off 6 bases at V and 2 bases at J, with 17 bases between the two ends. Looked up from germline, CDR1 is SQVTM and CDR2 is ANQGSEA. The CDR3 covers 14 residues. CDR3: CSVPLEGSAYEQYF. In DNA form, the CDR3 reads TGCAGCGTCCCCCTAGAAGGGTCCGCCTACGAGCAGTACTTC.

J is TRBJ2-3 and V is TRBV28; 10 bases are shared with TRBD1. Germline lookup yields CDR1 MDHEN and CDR2 SYDVKM. This CDR3 comprises 16 residues. Trimming cost V 7 bases and J 2 bases; bases outside gene matches: 9. The CDR3: CASITGTGVATDTQYF. The CDR3 bases are TGTGCCAGCATTACCGGGACAGGGGTTGCCACAGATACGCAGTATTTT. The full variable domain, its missing parts supplied by reference TRBV28 and TRBJ2-3, is DVKVTQSSRYLVKRTGEKVFLECVQDMDHENMFWYRQDPGLGLRLIYFSYDVKMKEKGDIPEGYSVSREKKERFSLILESASTNQTSMYLCASITGTGVATDTQYFGPGTRLTVL.

As concerns this clonotype: Being one base from a much bigger clone, this may be a read error. V is TRBV7-2 and J is TRBJ1-3; D gene unclear. This CDR3 is 14 amino acids long. Trimming stripped 1 base from V and 4 bases from J, with 8 bases between. Per germline, CDR1 SGHTA and CDR2 FQGNSA. The CDR3 region is CTSSLGTTGNTIYF. The CDR3 coding sequence is TGTACCAGCAGCTTAGGCACCACAGGAAACACCATATATTTT.

V and J are TRBV7-2 and TRBJ2-3; 16 bases match TRBD2. Germline V lookup: CDR1 SGHTA, CDR2 FQGNSA. V lost 6 bases to trimming and J lost 3 bases; unmatched junction nucleotides: 9. The CDR3 consists of 18 residues. CDR3 DNA sequence: TGTGCCAGCAGGCCGGGACTAGCGGGGGGGTTAGTGACAGATACGCAGTATTTT. It yields the protein CASRPGLAGGLVTDTQYF. Variable domain in full (rest from reference TRBV7-2 and TRBJ2-3): GAGVSQSPSNKVTEKGKDVELRCDPISGHTALYWYRQSLGQGLEFLIYFQGNSAPDKSGLPSDRFSAERTGGSVSTLTIQRTQQEDSAVYLCASRPGLAGGLVTDTQYFGPGTRLTVL.

Points on this clonotype: This may be a read error: a much more frequent sequence differs by one nucleotide. For the CDR3, the DNA is TGTGCCAGCAGTGACGGGGGGGTATACGAGCAGTACTTC. It specifies CASSDGGVYEQYF. The J gene is TRBJ2-7, the V gene TRBV6-6, with TRBD2 matching over 8 bases. The germline V gene encodes CDR1 MNHNY and CDR2 SVGAGI (reference sequence). The CDR3 length is 13 residues. The junction had 4 bases not matched to a gene; V was cut back by 5 bases and J by 4 bases.

This clonotype appeared a few times. The chain has TRBV2 and TRBJ1-2, with a possible D match to TRBD1 (6 bases). Germline-derived CDR1 and CDR2 are SNHLY and FYNNEI. The CDR3 spans 14 residues. The V gene lost 3 bases and the J gene lost 7 bases, with 15 bases spanning the gap. The chain's CDR3 is CASSEDRTLTGYTF. CDR3 bases: TGTGCCAGCAGTGAGGACAGAACCCTGACTGGCTACACCTTC. Full variable domain (rest looked up from reference TRBV2 and TRBJ1-2): EPEVTQTPSHQVTQMGQEVILRCVPISNHLYFYWYRQILGQKVEFLVSFYNNEISEKSEIFDDQFSVERPDGSNFTLKIRSTKLEDSAMYFCASSEDRTLTGYTFGSGTRLTVV.

The sample holds many counts of this clonotype. The chain joins TRBV7-2 to TRBJ2-1, with 16 bases matching TRBD2. V gave up 5 bases and J gave up 15 bases; unmatched junction bases: 13. This CDR3 region has 16 residues. Germline CDR1 reads SGHTA; CDR2 reads FQGNSA. The CDR3 DNA reads as TGTGCCAGCAGCCTTCAGGGACTAGCGGGGGGGCAGGGAATGTTCTTC. As protein: CASSLQGLAGGQGMFF.

This clonotype was counted only a few times. V is TRBV20-1 and J is TRBJ2-1, with 10 nucleotides matching TRBD1. V was clipped by 6 bases and J by 1 base; unmatched bases: 9. Per germline, CDR1 DFQATT and CDR2 SNEGSKA (reference sequence). This CDR3 contains 16 residues. CDR3 DNA sequence: TGCAGTGCAATAGATCCGGGACAGGGGTCCTACAATGAGCAGTTCTTC. This translates into CSAIDPGQGSYNEQFF.

Details on this clonotype: A much larger clone sits a single nucleotide away, making a read error possible. This chain connects TRBV11-3 to TRBJ2-1; TRBD1 matches at 11 bases. The V gene end was trimmed by 5 bases and the J gene end by 3 bases; junction bases not matched to a gene: 3. The CDR3 is made up of 15 amino acids. Germline V gives CDR1 SGHNT, CDR2 YENEEA. The CDR3 DNA sequence: TGTGCCAGCAGCGCGGGACAGGGGGTCTACAATGAGCAGTTCTTC. This encodes CASSAGQGVYNEQFF.

This clonotype was seen a handful of times. The rearrangement links TRBV5-1 to TRBJ1-1; 8 nucleotides line up with TRBD1. V shed 6 bases, J shed 5 bases, and the junction held 9 bases outside the gene matches. CDR1 is SGHRS and CDR2 is YFSETQ in the germline V gene. This CDR3 is built from 14 residues. Here the CDR3 DNA reads TGCGCCAGCACCCTTCTAGACAGGGGTACTGAAGCTTTCTTT. Translating it yields CASTLLDRGTEAFF.

This clonotype was counted at least ten times. The rearrangement joins TRBV7-2 to TRBJ2-6; 8 bases align to TRBD1. J lost 0 bases, V lost 5 bases, and 6 bases had no gene match. CDR1 and CDR2 (germline): SGHTA, FQGNSA. This CDR3 spans 17 amino acids. The CDR3 here is CASSGRDRSSGANVLTF. CDR3 nucleotides: TGTGCCAGCAGCGGCCGGGACAGGTCCTCTGGGGCCAACGTCCTGACTTTC.

Ten or more counts support this clonotype. The chain employs TRBV27 and TRBJ2-7; 8 nucleotides line up with TRBD2. Germline V gene data show CDR1 as MNHEY and CDR2 as SMNVEV (reference sequence). The length of the CDR3 is 14 residues. After removal of 1 base from V and 4 bases from J, the junction contained 3 bases not matched to a gene. CDR3 nucleotide sequence: TGTGCCAGCAGTTTATTAGCGGGGCGTTACGAGCAGTACTTC. As protein: CASSLLAGRYEQYF.

The CDR3 loop is CATSGTGGEDTQYF. The CDR3 nucleotides read TGTGCCACCAGCGGGACAGGGGGCGAGGATACGCAGTATTTT. This rearrangement joins TRBV24-1 to TRBJ2-3; TRBD1 aligns across 12 bases. Per the germline V gene, CDR1 is KGHDR and CDR2 is SFDVKD. The V gene end was trimmed by 7 bases and the J gene end by 6 bases; junction bases not matched to a gene: 4. There are 14 residues in the CDR3.

The table lists this clonotype with a count of one. This chain uses TRBV18 with TRBJ2-7; tentative D call: TRBD1 (6 bases). Germline V gene sequence: CDR1 KGHSH, CDR2 LQKENI. The CDR3 is 15 residues long. The germline V and J ends were trimmed by 3 bases and 1 base, with 13 bases remaining between them. CDR3 region: CASSPGPGDSYEQYF. CDR3 bases: TGTGCCAGCTCACCCGGCCCAGGGGATTCCTACGAGCAGTACTTC.

This clonotype was found many times. V and J are TRBV9 and TRBJ2-7; 10 bases line up with TRBD1. Germline CDR1 and CDR2: SGDLS and YYNGEE. The CDR3 loop spans 17 amino acids. After removal of 3 bases from V and 2 bases from J, the junction contained 11 bases not matched to a gene. The CDR3 here is CASSEGQGSWGTYEQYF. CDR3 DNA sequence: TGTGCCAGCAGCGAGGGACAGGGGTCTTGGGGAACCTACGAGCAGTACTTC. Variable domain in full (rest from reference TRBV9 and TRBJ2-7): DSGVTQTPKHLITATGQRVTLRCSPRSGDLSVYWYQQSLDQGLQFLIQYYNGEERAKGNILERFSAQQFPDLHSELNLSSLELGDSALYFCASSEGQGSWGTYEQYFGPGTRLTVT.

This clonotype was counted a few times. This rearrangement joins TRBV5-1 to TRBJ2-7; 13 bases agree with TRBD2. Germline V gene sequence: CDR1 SGHRS, CDR2 YFSETQ. The CDR3 is 16 amino acids. The V segment lost 0 bases and the J segment 5 bases; nucleotides outside the gene matches: 5. The CDR3 region is CASSLELAGGSNEQYF. CDR3 bases: TGCGCCAGCAGCTTGGAACTAGCGGGGGGGTCCAACGAGCAGTACTTC.

The rearrangement uses TRBV6-5 and TRBJ2-1, with D perhaps matching TRBD2 (5 bases). V dropped 6 bases and J dropped 7 bases, with 13 bases sitting between them. CDR1 and CDR2 (germline): MNHEY, SVGAGI. The CDR3 covers 13 residues. The CDR3 DNA reads TGTGCCAGCAGCCAACCGCCGGGGAATGAGCAGTTCTTC. It yields the protein CASSQPPGNEQFF.

This clonotype was recorded many times. The rearrangement uses TRBV5-1 and TRBJ2-7; no clear D gene. Per the germline V gene, CDR1 is SGHRS and CDR2 is YFSETQ. Trimming removed 1 base at V and 0 bases at J, with 8 bases between. The CDR3 is 14 residues long. CDR3 sequence: CASSLRRFSYEQYF. The CDR3 region has the DNA TGCGCCAGCAGCTTGAGACGGTTCTCCTACGAGCAGTACTTC.

The chain employs TRBV20-1 and TRBJ1-5, with D unresolved. This CDR3 contains 14 residues. With 6 bases removed from V and 7 bases from J, the gap between germline ends came to 19 bases. Germline V gene sequence: CDR1 DFQATT, CDR2 SNEGSKA (reference sequence). The CDR3 nucleotides are TGCAGTGCGTTGCGGACCGATGGAATCCAGCCCCAGCATTTT. This codes for CSALRTDGIQPQHF.

The sample holds a few counts of this clonotype. This chain joins TRBV28 and TRBJ1-5; tentatively, D is TRBD1 (5 bases). The CDR3 spans 13 residues. V was pared by 7 bases and J by 4 bases, with 11 bases between. CDR1 and CDR2 (germline): MDHEN, SYDVKM. The CDR3: CASKGRANQPQHF. CDR3 sequence (DNA): TGTGCCAGCAAGGGGAGGGCAAATCAGCCCCAGCATTTT.

This clonotype was recorded at least ten times. V usage is TRBV28 and J usage is TRBJ1-5; D perhaps matches TRBD1 (5 bases). CDR3 size: 13 residues. Trimming took 6 bases from V and 1 from J, leaving 7 bases between them. Per the germline V gene, CDR1 is MDHEN and CDR2 is SYDVKM. The CDR3 nucleotides read TGTGCCAGCAGGTGGGGGAGCAATCAGCCCCAGCATTTT. Residues: CASRWGSNQPQHF.

Points on this clonotype: This sequence may be a read error, since a much larger clone differs from it by one base. The CDR3 sequence: CASSPGGLAAQEAQYF. The CDR3 DNA reads TGCGCCAGCAGCCCGGGGGGACTAGCGGCTCAAGAGGCCCAGTACTTC. V usage is TRBV5-1 and J usage is TRBJ2-5, with 11 bases aligning to TRBD2. Germline loops: CDR1 SGHRS, CDR2 YFSETQ. The CDR3 has 16 residues.

The chain employs TRBV20-1 and TRBJ2-2, with TRBD2 matching over 10 bases. Per germline, CDR1 DFQATT and CDR2 SNEGSKA (reference sequence). The ends lost 2 bases at V and 5 bases at J; junction bases unmatched: 5. This CDR3 spans 15 amino acids. Written as DNA, the CDR3 is TGCAGTGCTAGACCTAGCGGGAGAGGGACCGGGGAGCTGTTTTTT. Its protein is CSARPSGRGTGELFF.

Regarding this clonotype: One junction end does not reproduce the germline sequence, and a read error may be involved. This rearrangement joins TRBV6-6 to TRBJ2-1; possibly TRBD1 for D (6 bases). The CDR3 runs 15 residues. The germline CDR1 and CDR2 sequences are MNHNY and SVGAGI (reference sequence). CDR3 sequence: CTSSYPQGSGDEQFF. CDR3 bases: TGTACCAGCAGTTACCCCCAGGGGTCAGGCGATGAGCAGTTCTTC.

Ten or more counts support this clonotype. In DNA, the CDR3 is TGCAGTGCTAGGGACAGGGGAGGGGGATTCTCCTACAATGAGCAGTTCTTC. It codes for CSARDRGGGFSYNEQFF. The V and J genes are TRBV20-1 and TRBJ2-1, with TRBD1 identical over 9 bases. Germline-derived CDR1 and CDR2 are DFQATT and SNEGSKA (reference sequence). The ends lost 3 bases at V and 0 bases at J; junction bases unmatched: 9. The CDR3 sequence is 17 residues long.

This clonotype was found a few times. V is TRBV12-3 or TRBV12-4 and J is TRBJ1-1; D perhaps matches TRBD1 (5 bases). V was clipped by 8 bases and J by 1 base, with 29 bases between them. This CDR3 is 19 amino acids long. CDR3 sequence reads: CASFQFRPGGIIKNTEAFF. The CDR3 bases are TGTGCCAGCTTTCAGTTTCGACCTGGGGGTATAATTAAGAACACTGAAGCTTTCTTT.